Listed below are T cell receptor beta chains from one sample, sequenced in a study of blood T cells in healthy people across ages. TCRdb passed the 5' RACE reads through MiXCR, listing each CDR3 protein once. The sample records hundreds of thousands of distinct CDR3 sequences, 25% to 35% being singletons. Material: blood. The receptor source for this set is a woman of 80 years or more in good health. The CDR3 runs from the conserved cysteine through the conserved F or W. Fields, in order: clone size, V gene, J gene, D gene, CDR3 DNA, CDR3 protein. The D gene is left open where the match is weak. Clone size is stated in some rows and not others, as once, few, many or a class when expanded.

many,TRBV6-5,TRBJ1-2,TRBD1,TGTGCCAGCAGTTATCAGGGGGCTTTTTATGGCTACACCTTC,CASSYQGAFYGYTF
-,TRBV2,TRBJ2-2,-,TGTGCCAGCAGTGAGGACGTGACCGGGGAGCGGTTTTTT,CASSEDVTGERFF
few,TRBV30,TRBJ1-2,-,TGTGCCTGGAGTCTTGGGGTGGCCTCTAACTATGGCTACACCTTC,CAWSLGVASNYGYTF
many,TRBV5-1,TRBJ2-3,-,TGCGCCAGCAGAAGAACGGGGTCCAGCACAGATACGCAGTATTTT,CASRRTGSSTDTQYF
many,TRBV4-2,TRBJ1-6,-,TGTGCCAGCAGCCAAGATAACAGAAGCAATTCACCCCTCCACTTT,CASSQDNRSNSPLHF
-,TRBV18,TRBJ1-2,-,TGTGCCAGCTCGAGACCCGAGGTGAGCTATGGCTACACCTTC,CASSRPEVSYGYTF
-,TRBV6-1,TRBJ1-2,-,TGTGCCAGCAGTGAACTCGGCAGGGACTATGGCTACACCTTC,CASSELGRDYGYTF
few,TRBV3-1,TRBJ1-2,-,TGTGCCAGCAGCCAGGACAGCCTAGGTAATGGCTACACCTTC,CASSQDSLGNGYTF
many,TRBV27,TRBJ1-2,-,TGTGCCAGCAGTTTAGGTTTCGGTCGGGACTATGGCTACACCTTC,CASSLGFGRDYGYTF
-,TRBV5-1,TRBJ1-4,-,TGCGCCAGCAGCTTGAGTCAGGGGAGTGAAAAACTGTTTTTT,CASSLSQGSEKLFF
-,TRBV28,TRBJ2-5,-,TGTGCCAGCAGTTTAGATCGCCGACAGATTACGGAGACCCAGTACTTC,CASSLDRRQITETQYF
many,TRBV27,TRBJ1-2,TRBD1,TGTGCCAGCAGTCCAGGGACAGGGAGCTATGGCTACACCTTC,CASSPGTGSYGYTF
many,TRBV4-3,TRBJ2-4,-,TGCGCCAGCAGCCAGAACAAAAGGGAGGCCAAAAACATTCAGTACTTC,CASSQNKREAKNIQYF
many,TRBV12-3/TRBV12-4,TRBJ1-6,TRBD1,TGTGCCAGCAGTATGGGACAGGGGGCGTTTTCACCCCTCCACTTT,CASSMGQGAFSPLHF
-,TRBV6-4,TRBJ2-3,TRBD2,TGTGCCAGCAGTGACTCGACTAGCGGGTGCACAAATACGCAGGATTTT,CASSDSTSGCTNTQDF
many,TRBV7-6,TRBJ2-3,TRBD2,TGTGCCAGCAGCCCGAACGGGGGGGCGGCAGATACGCAGTATTTT,CASSPNGGAADTQYF
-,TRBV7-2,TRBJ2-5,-,TGTGCCAGCAGCGCCAACAGGGTAGGCGGACAAGAGACCCGGTTCTTC,CASSANRVGGQETRFF
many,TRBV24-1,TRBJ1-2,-,TGTGCCACCAGTCGAGGAGCCCCCTATGGCTACACCTTC,CATSRGAPYGYTF
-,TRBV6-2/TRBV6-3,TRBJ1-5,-,TGTGCCAGCAGTTACTGGAAGGCCGGTGAGAACAATAAGCCCCAGCATTTT,CASSYWKAGENNKPQHF
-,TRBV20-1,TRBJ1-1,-,TGCGGTGCTCGAAGGACAGCGAACACTGAAGCTTTCTTT,CGARRTANTEAFF
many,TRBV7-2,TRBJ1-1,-,TGTGCCAGCAGAAGGGAACGCAGGGGTAGGACTGAAGCTTTCTTT,CASRRERRGRTEAFF
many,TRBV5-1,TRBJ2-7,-,TGCGCCAGCAGCTTGGCCACAGCGAGTAGGGGCGGCTACGAGCAGTACTTC,CASSLATASRGGYEQYF
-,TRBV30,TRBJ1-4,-,TGTGCCTGGAGTTCCGCGGAGGCGGCGCGAGAAAAACTGTTTTTT,CAWSSAEAAREKLFF
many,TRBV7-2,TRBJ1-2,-,TGTGCCAGCAGCCCCTCCCCGATACTTAACTATGGCTACACCTTC,CASSPSPILNYGYTF
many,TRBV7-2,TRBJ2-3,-,TGTGCCAGCAGCACTTGGACAAACACAGATACGCAGTATTTT,CASSTWTNTDTQYF
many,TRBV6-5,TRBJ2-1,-,TGTGCCAGCATGAGGGGTAGGGGCTCCTACAATGAGCAGTTCTTC,CASMRGRGSYNEQFF
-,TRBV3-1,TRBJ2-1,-,TGTGCCAGCAGCCAAGATAATAGGCCCAGTGAGCAGTTCTTC,CASSQDNRPSEQFF
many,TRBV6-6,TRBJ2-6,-,TGTGCCAGCAGTGGTTACTCTGGGGCCAACGTCCTGACTTTC,CASSGYSGANVLTF